This is a list of T cell receptor beta chains from one sample in a study of T cell changes during pregnancy in multiple sclerosis. Profiled with immunoSEQ multiplex PCR; TCRdb holds only in-frame clones, not every one. The data contain roughly 47,000 clones, about 89% of them singletons. Material: CD4+ T cells from peripheral blood mononuclear cells, obtained after pregnancy. These receptors originate from a female donor with multiple sclerosis, enrolled in a pregnancy study. The CDR3 runs from the conserved cysteine through the conserved F or W.

J gene: TRBJ2-3; V gene: TRBV5-1; CDR3 protein: CASSLAERERTDTQYF
J gene: TRBJ1-1; V gene: TRBV7-3; CDR3 protein: CASSIGTGEAFF
J gene: TRBJ2-3; V gene: TRBV5-1; CDR3 protein: CASTGTASTDTQYF
J gene: TRBJ2-1; V gene: TRBV4-1; CDR3 protein: CASSQDRYAIQLRFF
J gene: TRBJ2-7; V gene: TRBV6-7; CDR3 protein: CASSSPDLTSGYEQYF
J gene: TRBJ1-2; V gene: TRBV6-5; CDR3 protein: CASRAVGRGYVGYTF
J gene: TRBJ2-1; V gene: TRBV7-6; CDR3 protein: CASSLGSGRAKQFF
J gene: TRBJ1-2; V gene: TRBV30; CDR3 protein: CAWSLGAYGYTF
J gene: TRBJ1-4; V gene: TRBV28; CDR3 protein: CASSLYGQGVIGNEKLFF
J gene: TRBJ2-7; V gene: TRBV27; CDR3 protein: CASSLVAGGGIPYF
J gene: TRBJ1-1; V gene: TRBV10-3; CDR3 protein: CAISAGQGLTNTEAFF
J gene: TRBJ1-2; V gene: TRBV28; CDR3 protein: CASSNTGRRGRANYGYTF
J gene: TRBJ2-1; V gene: TRBV18; CDR3 protein: CASSPQVRDWNEQFF
J gene: TRBJ1-2; V gene: TRBV7-9; CDR3 protein: CASSLESAGGGYTF
J gene: TRBJ2-1; V gene: TRBV7-2; CDR3 protein: CASSAGTGHNEQFF
J gene: TRBJ2-5; V gene: TRBV19; CDR3 protein: CASHHAGREETQYF
J gene: TRBJ2-1; V gene: TRBV7-7; CDR3 protein: CASSLRREGPYEQFF
J gene: TRBJ1-3; V gene: TRBV10-3; CDR3 protein: CAISEMPVQAINTIYF
J gene: TRBJ1-1; V gene: TRBV9; CDR3 protein: CASSPRQGDRTEAFF
J gene: TRBJ2-5; V gene: TRBV5-1; CDR3 protein: CASSLAPDRYQETQYF
J gene: TRBJ2-5; V gene: TRBV11-3; CDR3 protein: CASSQGTSGSHQETQYF
J gene: TRBJ1-1; V gene: TRBV6-5; CDR3 protein: CASSYSARSDTEAFF